The next 8 T cell receptor beta chains were all read from a single sample in a study of blood T cell repertoires in COVID-19. Here immunoSEQ multiplex PCR was the method, and the copy in TCRdb shows in-frame clones only, minus some. This sample yields about 270,000 clones, of which approximately 87% are seen a single time; more than 10% belongs to the top ten. The sequencing input was peripheral blood. The origin of the receptors is a woman in her twenties or thirties with COVID-19, enrolled during active disease.

The chain couples TRBV7-2 to TRBJ2-2, with D possibly matching TRBD1 (6 bases). The CDR3 has 14 amino acids. V was pared by 6 bases and J by 4 bases, with 12 bases between. CDR1 SGHTA and CDR2 FQGNSA come from the germline V gene. CDR3: CASSFFRGTGELFF. The CDR3 coding sequence is TGTGCCAGCAGTTTCTTCAGGGGCACCGGGGAGCTGTTTTTT.

CDR3 nucleotides: TGTGCCAGCAGCTTAGAACGAGGCAGGGCAGGAAACGAGCAGTACTTC. It is translated as CASSLERGRAGNEQYF. The rearrangement links TRBV7-9 to TRBJ2-7; weak D call: TRBD1 (5 bases). V gave up 1 base and J gave up 5 bases, with 18 bases separating them. Looked up from germline, CDR1 is SEHNR and CDR2 is FQNEAQ (reference sequence). The CDR3 has 16 amino acids. Variable domain in full (rest from reference TRBV7-9 and TRBJ2-7): DTGVSQNPRHKITKRGQNVTFRCDPISEHNRLYWYRQTLGQGPEFLTYFQNEAQLEKSRLLSDRFSAERPKGSFSTLEIQRTEQGDSAMYLCASSLERGRAGNEQYFGPGTRLTVT.

The chain links TRBV4-1 to TRBJ2-3; no firm D call. Germline CDR1 MGHRA, CDR2 YSYEKL. V was cut by 2 bases and J by 0 bases, with 9 bases left in between. The length of the CDR3 is 15 residues. The DNA of the CDR3 is TGCGCCAGCAGCCAACTAGTCACTAGCACAGATACGCAGTATTTT. Translated: CASSQLVTSTDTQYF.

CDR3 amino acids: CASSQDRPSGNTIYF. The CDR3 region has the DNA TGCGCCAGCAGCCAGGACAGACCCTCTGGAAACACCATATATTTT. The V call is TRBV4-1, the J call TRBJ1-3; maybe TRBD1 (6 bases). CDR1 is MGHRA, CDR2 YSYEKL, per germline. V dropped 3 bases and J dropped 0 bases, with 9 bases sitting between them. The CDR3 consists of 15 residues.

This clone has just one count. Other DNA sequences of this sample code for an identical CDR3. V usage is TRBV3-1 (or the pseudogene TRBV3-2) and J usage is TRBJ1-4; D unclear. The CDR3 is 13 amino acids. Germline-derived CDR1 and CDR2 are LGHDT and YNNKEL (reference sequence). Trimming left V 4 bases short and J 7 bases short, with 10 bases between. CDR3 residues: CASSPVSGEKLFF. The CDR3 coding sequence is TGTGCCAGCAGCCCCGTTTCGGGTGAAAAACTGTTTTTT.

The rearrangement joins TRBV18 to TRBJ1-2; TRBD1 aligns across 10 bases. The CDR3 loop spans 15 amino acids. Germline trimming cut 3 bases from V and 9 bases from J; bases unmatched to any gene: 10. The V gene's germline CDR1 is KGHSH and CDR2 LQKENI. The CDR3 coding sequence is TGTGCCAGCTCACCGATTTTGGGACAGGGGTTTAGCTACACCTTC. It yields the protein CASSPILGQGFSYTF.

The chain joins TRBV7-8 to TRBJ1-1, with 9 bases aligning to TRBD1. V gave up 7 bases and J gave up 5 bases; unmatched junction bases: 11. The CDR3 is made up of 15 amino acids. The V gene's germline CDR1 is SGHVS and CDR2 FQNEAQ. CDR3 sequence: CASTFGTGKDTEAFF. Here the CDR3 DNA reads TGTGCCAGCACCTTTGGGACAGGGAAGGATACTGAAGCTTTCTTT.

The genes are TRBV27 and TRBJ2-7, with TRBD1 matching over 7 bases. The germline CDR1 and CDR2 sequences are MNHEY and SMNVEV (reference sequence). The V gene end was trimmed by 8 bases and the J gene end by 1 base; junction bases not matched to a gene: 2. The CDR3 loop spans 12 amino acids. CDR3 DNA sequence: TGTGCCAGCCGGGGACAGTCCTACGAGCAGTACTTC. As protein: CASRGQSYEQYF.